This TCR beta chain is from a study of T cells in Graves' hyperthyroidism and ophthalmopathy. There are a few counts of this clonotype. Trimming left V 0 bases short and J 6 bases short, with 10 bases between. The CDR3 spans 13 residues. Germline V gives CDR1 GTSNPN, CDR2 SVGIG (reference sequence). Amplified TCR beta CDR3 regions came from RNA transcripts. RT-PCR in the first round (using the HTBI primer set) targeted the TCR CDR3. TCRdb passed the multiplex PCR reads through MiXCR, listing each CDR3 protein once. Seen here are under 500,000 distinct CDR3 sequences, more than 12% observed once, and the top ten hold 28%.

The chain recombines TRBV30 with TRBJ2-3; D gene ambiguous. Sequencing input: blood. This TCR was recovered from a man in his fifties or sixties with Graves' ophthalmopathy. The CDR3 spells CAWSVRSTDTQYF. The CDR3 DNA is TGTGCCTGGAGTGTACGTTCGACGGATACGCAGTATTTT.